The entry below gives a single T cell receptor beta chain sequence along with its context. No antigen is known for it. The primer mix had 60 Vbeta and 13 Jbeta primers. Data came from immunoSEQ multiplex PCR; TCRdb stores just in-frame clones and leaves some out. The table shows 100,000 to 150,000 clones, with approximately 75% occurring only once. Donors were ostensibly healthy at sampling, although undocumented immune exposures were probable. The data were obtained in a study of cytomegalovirus exposure and HLA in healthy donors. Whole-study findings and limits: Later on, analysis showed that most CMV-associated TCR beta chains appeared to be HLA-restricted.

Trimming cost V 5 bases and J 3 bases, with 8 bases left between them. Looked up from germline, CDR1 is LGHNT and CDR2 is FRNRAP. This CDR3 contains 13 residues. Material: PBMCs. The chain uses TRBV12-5 and TRBJ2-1; D is perhaps TRBD1 (5 bases). The sequence was collected from a man aged 35-49 years in good health and CMV-seronegative. Here the CDR3 DNA reads TGTGCTAGTGGTCCTGACAGCTACAATGAGCAGTTCTTC. It codes for CASGPDSYNEQFF. Full variable domain (outside the CDR3, taken from reference TRBV12-5 and TRBJ2-1): DARVTQTPRHKVTEMGQEVTMRCQPILGHNTVFWYRQTMMQGLELLAYFRNRAPLDDSGMPKDRFSAEMPDATLATLKIQPSEPRDSAVYFCASGPDSYNEQFFGPGTRLTVL.